One sample yielded the 21 T cell receptor beta chains listed below, sequenced in a study of early T cells in non-severe SARS-CoV-2 infection. TCRdb used MiXCR to reprocess the 5' RACE reads, holding one entry per CDR3 protein. The sample gives more than 65,000 distinct CDR3 sequences, 10% to 15% of which show up once; around 1.2% is in the top ten. The sequenced sample was whole blood. The receptors originated from an adult who was a healthcare worker with PCR-confirmed SARS-CoV-2 infection or an uninfected control (not recorded which).

In this sample, this clonotype turned up a few times. The chain carries TRBV3-1 and TRBJ2-1; 9 bases are shared with TRBD2. Unmatched junction bases numbered 3, after V lost 2 bases and J lost 10 bases. The CDR3 sequence is 13 residues long. From germline, CDR1 is LGHDT and CDR2 YNNKEL (reference sequence). The CDR3 DNA is TGTGCCAGCAGCCAAACCACTAGCGGGGAGCAGTTCTTC. This translates into CASSQTTSGEQFF.

This clonotype was counted between two and nine times. J is TRBJ1-5 and V is TRBV29-1, with D possibly matching TRBD1 (5 bases). The CDR3 is 17 amino acids. Germline CDR1 and CDR2: SQVTM and ANQGSEA. Between the trimmed V and J ends, which lost 4 bases and 1 base, there was a span of 20 bases. The CDR3: CSVAGFVGDSSNQPQHF. The CDR3, as DNA: TGCAGCGTTGCAGGTTTTGTGGGGGACTCGAGCAATCAGCCCCAGCATTTT.

The CDR3 DNA sequence: TGCAACGCAGAGGGGGAGTCAAATGAGCAGTTCTTC. Its translation is CNAEGESNEQFF. The chain uses TRBV29-1 and TRBJ2-1, with a weak D call TRBD1 (6 bases). This CDR3 has 12 amino acids. Germline CDR1 is SQVTM and CDR2 is ANQGSEA.

In its sample, this clonotype was seen a few times. The chain employs TRBV29-1 and TRBJ2-1; TRBD2 agrees at 7 bases. CDR1 and CDR2 (germline): SQVTM, ANQGSEA. Losses at the gene ends were 7 bases for V and 2 bases for J; bases not matched to a gene: 8. This CDR3 is 14 amino acids long. The CDR3 nucleotides read TGCAGCGCCGAAGGGAGGGTCCCCTACAATGAGCAGTTCTTC. It is translated as CSAEGRVPYNEQFF.

This chain joins TRBV5-1 and TRBJ2-5; D is perhaps TRBD1 (6 bases). Germline loops: CDR1 SGHRS, CDR2 YFSETQ. The CDR3 has 14 residues. V was trimmed by 1 base and J by 2 bases, leaving 9 bases between them. This CDR3 is CASSLQGSQETQYF. The CDR3 DNA is TGCGCCAGCAGCTTGCAGGGGTCACAAGAGACCCAGTACTTC.

This clonotype was found many times. This chain uses TRBV19 with TRBJ1-2, with 8 bases aligning to TRBD1. Germline trimming cut 5 bases from V and 3 bases from J; bases unmatched to any gene: 5. The CDR3 is made up of 14 amino acids. Germline lookup yields CDR1 LNHDA and CDR2 SQIVND (reference sequence). CDR3 in DNA: TGTGCCAGTAGTGTAAACAGGGGGGACTATGGCTACACCTTC. It is translated as CASSVNRGDYGYTF.

In this sample, this clonotype turned up many times. The rearrangement joins TRBV11-2 to TRBJ1-1, with D uncertain. Trimming took off 5 bases at V and 2 bases at J, with 9 bases between the two ends. The CDR3 runs to 13 residues. Germline loops: CDR1 SGHAT, CDR2 FQNNGV. CDR3 protein: CASSPASNTEAFF. The CDR3 DNA follows: TGTGCCAGCAGCCCGGCCTCTAACACTGAAGCTTTCTTT.

The chain has TRBV7-9 and TRBJ2-3, with 9 positions matching TRBD2. This CDR3 is built from 15 residues. Germline V lookup: CDR1 SEHNR, CDR2 FQNEAQ (reference sequence). With V trimmed by 5 bases and J by 5 bases, 8 bases remained unmatched. CDR3 nucleotides: TGTGCCAGCAGCAGAGCGGGGGGCCGGGAAGATACGCAGTATTTT. Protein: CASSRAGGREDTQYF.

This clonotype has at least ten counts. This chain connects TRBV20-1 to TRBJ2-4; TRBD2 aligns across 8 bases. The CDR3 is 12 residues long. V was pared by 4 bases and J by 8 bases, with 4 bases of the junction left unmatched. Germline V lookup: CDR1 DFQATT, CDR2 SNEGSKA (reference sequence). CDR3 sequence reads: CSAKAGDDIQYF. As DNA, the CDR3 is TGCAGTGCTAAAGCGGGAGATGACATTCAGTACTTC.

On this clonotype itself: A much larger clone is a single base away; this may be a read error. V gene TRBV28 combines with J gene TRBJ2-1; 8 nucleotides match TRBD1. The CDR3 covers 14 residues. V was clipped by 6 bases and J by 5 bases; unmatched bases: 6. Germline V gene data show CDR1 as MDHEN and CDR2 as SYDVKM. The CDR3 protein is CASSPRTGNNEQFF. The CDR3, as DNA: TGTGCCAGCAGCCCACGGACAGGGAACAATGAGCAGTTCTTC.

This clonotype was found many times. The CDR3 DNA reads TGTGCCAGTTCCCCGGGACAGGGGGCTAATGCTTTCTTT. Translated: CASSPGQGANAFF. V is TRBV25-1 and J is TRBJ1-1; 12 bases line up with TRBD1. The trim removed 9 bases at V and 11 bases at J, leaving 10 bases unmatched. CDR1 and CDR2 (germline): MGHDK, SYGVNS. This CDR3 has 13 residues.

The DNA for the CDR3 is TGCAGTGCAGAAGGGCCTTATCAGCCCCAGCATTTT. This translates into CSAEGPYQPQHF. The chain joins TRBV20-1 to TRBJ1-5; no clear D gene. This CDR3 has 12 amino acids. Per the germline V gene, CDR1 is DFQATT and CDR2 is SNEGSKA (reference sequence). The ends were cut back, 6 bases at V and 5 bases at J, with 11 bases in the middle.

This clonotype has just a few counts. For the CDR3, the DNA is TGTGCCATAGAGCGGTCTACCTACGAGCAGTACTTC. Its protein product is CAIERSTYEQYF. The V and J genes are TRBV7-9 and TRBJ2-7; perhaps TRBD2 as D (5 bases). With 10 bases removed from V and 2 bases from J, the gap between germline ends came to 12 bases. The CDR3 is 12 amino acids. The germline gives CDR1 SEHNR, CDR2 FQNEAQ (reference sequence).

This clonotype was seen many times. The gene calls are TRBV12-5 and TRBJ2-5, with 12 nucleotides matching TRBD2. This CDR3 region has 15 residues. Germline values: CDR1 LGHNT, CDR2 FRNRAP. Trimming at V came to 5 bases and at J to 6 bases, leaving 7 bases not matched to a gene. CDR3 in DNA: TGTGCTAGTGGTCCCTGGACTAGCGGGATCCAGACCCAGTACTTC. Translation gives CASGPWTSGIQTQYF.

Only a few counts were recorded for this clonotype. The CDR3 spells CSVRTQGVNTGELFF. Here the CDR3 DNA reads TGCAGCGTTCGTACTCAGGGGGTGAACACCGGGGAGCTGTTTTTT. The chain employs TRBV29-1 and TRBJ2-2, with 7 bases that match TRBD1. With V trimmed by 5 bases and J by 1 base, 7 bases remained unmatched. The germline CDR1 and CDR2 sequences are SQVTM and ANQGSEA. The CDR3 consists of 15 residues.

The J gene is TRBJ1-2, the V gene TRBV27; D gene unclear. The CDR3 sequence is 14 residues long. V was clipped by 7 bases and J by 6 bases, with 18 bases between them. The germline V gene has CDR1 MNHEY and CDR2 SMNVEV (reference sequence). CDR3 loop: CASTDLFRRNGYTF. DNA of the CDR3: TGTGCCAGCACGGACCTCTTTCGAAGGAATGGCTACACCTTC.

This clonotype was detected a few times. The genes are TRBV4-3 and TRBJ2-2; 9 nucleotides line up with TRBD2. Trimming at V came to 1 base and at J to 0 bases, leaving 6 bases not matched to a gene. Germline V CDR1 and CDR2: LGHNA, YSLEER. The CDR3 has 18 amino acids. CDR3 sequence reads: CASSQGTSANTNTGELFF. DNA of the CDR3: TGCGCCAGCAGCCAAGGGACTAGCGCAAATACGAACACCGGGGAGCTGTTTTTT.

In this sample, this clonotype turned up a few times. The chain has TRBV7-6 and TRBJ2-5; the D is unclear. The V gene's germline CDR1 is SGHVS and CDR2 FNYEAQ. The CDR3 spans 13 residues. Deletions cut 3 bases from V and 9 bases from J, with 14 bases between. CDR3 DNA sequence: TGTGCCAGCAGCTTCGGCGCCCGCGGAGCCCAGTACTTC. It encodes CASSFGARGAQYF.

The chain combines TRBV7-9 with TRBJ2-3; 9 bases are a match to TRBD2. Germline CDR1 and CDR2: SEHNR and FQNEAQ (reference sequence). After removal of 7 bases from V and 2 bases from J, the junction contained 7 bases not matched to a gene. The CDR3 totals 15 residues. CDR3 region: CASTPGLAYTDTQYF. CDR3 nucleotides: TGTGCCAGCACGCCTGGACTAGCGTACACAGATACGCAGTATTTT. The full variable domain, rest sourced from reference TRBV7-9 and TRBJ2-3, is DTGVSQNPRHKITKRGQNVTFRCDPISEHNRLYWYRQTLGQGPEFLTYFQNEAQLEKSRLLSDRFSAERPKGSFSTLEIQRTEQGDSAMYLCASTPGLAYTDTQYFGPGTRLTVL.

This clonotype showed up many times. J is TRBJ1-5 and V is TRBV18; TRBD1 is a possible D gene (6 bases). The CDR3 covers 14 residues. Germline V gives CDR1 KGHSH, CDR2 LQKENI. V lost 3 bases, J lost 3 bases, and 9 bases lay in between. Written as DNA, the CDR3 is TGTGCCAGCTCACCCACAGGGATCAATCAGCCCCAGCATTTT. Translated, it gives CASSPTGINQPQHF.

The chain is built from TRBV11-3 and TRBJ2-7; D possibly matches TRBD1 or TRBD2 (5 bases each). Germline CDR1 and CDR2: SGHNT and YENEEA. V lost 4 bases and J lost 0, with 28 bases in between. The CDR3 is 20 amino acids. In DNA form, the CDR3 reads TGTGCCAGCAGCTCACTTATGGGGACGCTTGTGCGACGGAGCTCCTACGAGCAGTACTTC. It specifies CASSSLMGTLVRRSSYEQYF.